The clone carrying this T cell receptor (beta chain) was seen more than once but under ten times. Antigen unknown. J was trimmed by 3 bases and V by 2 bases; bases with no gene match: 5. The CDR3 is 16 residues long. Germline values: CDR1 MNHEY, CDR2 SVGAGI. This specimen belongs to a study of human T cells and chemical hapten exposure. Study-level information: The patch tests put 0.01% DPC on the skin of the upper back and were read 6 days later. Regarding the study as a whole: TCRs above 1 in 1000 frequency did not change with DPC sensitization.

Each CDR3 protein gets one entry after TCRdb re-called the RACE reads with MiXCR. The data show about 190,000 distinct CDR3 sequences, 24% seen once. Specified time point: patch test 3, about 24 weeks after DPC sensitization. Described treatment: therapeutic diphenylcyclopropenone sensitization with weekly scalp DPC. J is TRBJ2-2 and V is TRBV6-5, with 8 nucleotides matching TRBD2. The sequencing here drew on whole blood, taken in connection with sensitization to the hapten diphenylcyclopropenone (DPC). The receptor's source is a woman in her thirties or forties with alopecia areata. Some clones in this sample may be carry-over from other donors' samples. The DNA for the CDR3 is TGTGCCAGCAGTTACGTCGGACTAGCTCACACCGGGGAGCTGTTTTTT. Translation: CASSYVGLAHTGELFF.